These 23 T cell receptor beta chains were all obtained from the same sample, sequenced in a study of control samples from healthy donors and cancer patients. The assay was immunoSEQ multiplex PCR, and TCRdb's table has in-frame clones only and misses some. The data show over 100,000 clones, just under 95% seen once. Sequencing input: blood. The receptor source for this set is a man younger than 35 in good health.

The chain uses TRBV6-1 and TRBJ1-6, with no clear D. V was pared by 3 bases and J by 8 bases, with 5 bases between. Germline V gene sequence: CDR1 MNHNS, CDR2 SASEGT. The CDR3 sequence is 12 residues long. The CDR3 loop is CASSDGYSPLHF. The CDR3 nucleotides are TGTGCCAGCAGTGACGGCTATTCACCCCTCCACTTT.

The rearrangement links TRBV15 to TRBJ2-5; 15 bases map to TRBD2. CDR1 is LNHNV, CDR2 YYDKDF, per germline (reference sequence). The length of the CDR3 is 19 residues. The J segment lost 5 bases and the V segment lost 5 bases, leaving 15 bases of the junction unmatched. The CDR3 DNA sequence: TGTGCCACCAGCCGACGACCGGGACTAGCGGGGGGAGCGTTCGAGACCCAGTACTTC. Its translation is CATSRRPGLAGGAFETQYF.

The table lists this clone with a count of one. The CDR3 sequence is CASSYSGQGDSPLHF. DNA for the CDR3: TGTGCCAGCAGTTACTCCGGACAGGGCGATTCACCCCTCCACTTT. The chain uses TRBV6-6 and TRBJ1-6; the match to TRBD1 covers 8 bases. The V segment lost 0 bases and the J segment 8 bases; nucleotides outside the gene matches: 3. CDR3 length equals 15 residues. From germline, CDR1 is MNHNY and CDR2 SVGAGI (reference sequence).

This chain links TRBV19 with TRBJ1-5, with D perhaps matching TRBD1 (5 bases). The germline gives CDR1 LNHDA, CDR2 SQIVND (reference sequence). The CDR3 runs 15 residues. V gave up 5 bases and J gave up 6 bases, with 17 bases separating them. CDR3 sequence reads: CASSPLRESGQPQHF. Here the CDR3 DNA reads TGTGCCAGTAGTCCTCTCAGGGAATCGGGTCAGCCCCAGCATTTT.

This sequence joins TRBV2 and TRBJ1-1, with 7 positions matching TRBD1. CDR3 length: 13 amino acids. J was trimmed by 1 base and V by 8 bases; bases with no gene match: 4. Germline CDR1 is SNHLY and CDR2 is FYNNEI. In nucleotides, the CDR3 is TGTGCCAGCTCAGGGACAGCGAACACTGAAGCTTTCTTT. Translating it yields CASSGTANTEAFF.

The rearrangement uses TRBV5-1 and TRBJ2-7, with 8 nucleotides matching TRBD2. This CDR3 spans 14 amino acids. V was pared by 9 bases and J by 5 bases, with 13 bases of the junction left unmatched. Germline V lookup: CDR1 SGHRS, CDR2 YFSETQ. DNA of the CDR3: TGCGCCACCTCCCCACGGGGGGGCATGGACGAGCAGTACTTC. Its translation is CATSPRGGMDEQYF.

This chain links TRBV6-6 with TRBJ2-7, with D possibly being TRBD1 or TRBD2 (5 bases each). V gave up 7 bases and J gave up 1 base, with 14 bases separating them. The CDR3 extends over 14 amino acids. The germline gives CDR1 MNHNY, CDR2 SVGAGI (reference sequence). Here the CDR3 DNA reads TGTGCCAGCAATGGGGGAATTGGGTCCTACGAGCAGTACTTC. Translation gives CASNGGIGSYEQYF.

The chain is built from TRBV2 and TRBJ2-1; D is possibly TRBD1 or TRBD2 (6 bases each). V was clipped by 8 bases and J by 7 bases, with 15 bases between them. The CDR3 runs 13 residues. The germline CDR1 and CDR2 sequences are SNHLY and FYNNEI. The CDR3 DNA follows: TGTGCCAGCGCAGGGGAGCGGGCTAATGAGCAGTTCTTC. This gives the protein CASAGERANEQFF.

The V and J genes are TRBV30 and TRBJ2-2; 8 bases match TRBD1. Trimming at V came to 1 base and at J to 6 bases, leaving 4 bases not matched to a gene. CDR1 is GTSNPN and CDR2 is SVGIG in the germline V gene (reference sequence). This CDR3 has 14 residues. CDR3 protein: CAWSAQGASGELFF. In nucleotides, the CDR3 is TGTGCCTGGAGTGCGCAGGGGGCCTCCGGGGAGCTGTTTTTT.

This chain links TRBV25-1 with TRBJ1-1; D remains unclear. The CDR3 length is 12 residues. Trimming removed 7 bases at V and 1 base at J, with 7 bases between. From germline, CDR1 is MGHDK and CDR2 SYGVNS. The CDR3 bases are TGTGCCAGCAAGAGTTCGAACACTGAAGCTTTCTTT. It specifies CASKSSNTEAFF.

The rearrangement joins TRBV7-9 to TRBJ1-1; TRBD1 aligns across 7 bases. Germline V gene lookup returns CDR1 SEHNR and CDR2 FQNEAQ (reference sequence). Trimming took 5 bases from V and 4 from J; bases not matched to a gene: 7. This CDR3 comprises 14 residues. The CDR3 is CASSQTGVGTEAFF. CDR3 nucleotides: TGTGCCAGCAGCCAAACAGGGGTTGGCACTGAAGCTTTCTTT.

J is TRBJ2-3 and V is TRBV10-3, with 10 positions matching TRBD1. J was trimmed by 3 bases and V by 4 bases; bases with no gene match: 13. The CDR3 length is 18 residues. Germline V gene data show CDR1 as ENHRY and CDR2 as SYGVKD. CDR3 nucleotide sequence: TGTGCCATCAGTGCCGGGACAGGGGCCCTAGGAGGGACAGATACGCAGTATTTT. Translating gives CAISAGTGALGGTDTQYF.

There are a few counts of this clone. As DNA, the CDR3 is TGCAGCGCCCAAGAAGGGAATGGCTACACCTTC. Its protein is CSAQEGNGYTF. The J gene is TRBJ1-2, the V gene TRBV29-1; D call uncertain. The CDR3 extends over 11 amino acids. Germline CDR1 is SQVTM and CDR2 is ANQGSEA. With 7 bases removed from V and 6 bases from J, the gap between germline ends came to 12 bases. Full variable domain (rest looked up from reference TRBV29-1 and TRBJ1-2): SAVISQKPSRDICQRGTSLTIQCQVDSQVTMMFWYRQQPGQSLTLIATANQGSEATYESGFVIDKFPISRPNLTFSTLTVSNMSPEDSSIYLCSAQEGNGYTFGSGTRLTVV.

This chain connects TRBV11-2 to TRBJ2-7; TRBD1 agrees at 7 bases. CDR1 and CDR2 from the germline V gene are SGHAT and FQNNGV. The CDR3 spans 13 residues. V was pared by 4 bases and J by 11 bases, with 11 bases of the junction left unmatched. In DNA, the CDR3 is TGTGCCAGCAGCTCTGAGGCCGGGACAGAGAAGTACTTC. This encodes CASSSEAGTEKYF.

This chain joins TRBV5-4 and TRBJ2-1; D is tentatively TRBD1 or TRBD2 (5 bases each). This CDR3 is built from 15 residues. Germline V gives CDR1 SGHNT, CDR2 YYREEE (reference sequence). Trimming removed 0 bases from V and 0 bases from J, with 7 bases in between. The CDR3 sequence is CASSLGGNSYNEQFF. CDR3 in DNA: TGTGCCAGCAGCTTGGGGGGGAACTCCTACAATGAGCAGTTCTTC. Using reference TRBV5-4 and TRBJ2-1 for the parts outside the CDR3, the full variable domain is ETGVTQSPTHLIKTRGQQVTLRCSSQSGHNTVSWYQQALGQGPQFIFQYYREEENGRGNFPPRFSGLQFPNYSSELNVNALELDDSALYLCASSLGGNSYNEQFFGPGTRLTVL.

This clone was detected only once. The chain links TRBV27 to TRBJ1-6, with D possibly matching TRBD1 (5 bases). The germline V gene encodes CDR1 MNHEY and CDR2 SMNVEV (reference sequence). This CDR3 spans 14 amino acids. V was shortened by 3 bases and J by 5 bases, with 8 bases between the two germline ends. The CDR3 sequence is CASSLGPDNSPLHF. The CDR3 nucleotides are TGTGCCAGCAGTTTGGGGCCCGATAATTCACCCCTCCACTTT.

The chain employs TRBV5-1 and TRBJ2-3, with D tentatively TRBD2 (6 bases). The CDR3 has 14 amino acids. V lost 5 bases and J 0 bases, leaving 10 bases between the germline ends. CDR1 and CDR2 from the germline V gene are SGHRS and YFSETQ. DNA for the CDR3: TGCGCCAGCAGGGAGGGGCCGAGCACAGATACGCAGTATTTT. It codes for CASREGPSTDTQYF. The full variable domain, with the rest looked up from reference TRBV5-1 and TRBJ2-3, is KAGVTQTPRYLIKTRGQQVTLSCSPISGHRSVSWYQQTPGQGLQFLFEYFSETQRNKGNFPGRFSGRQFSNSRSEMNVSTLELGDSALYLCASREGPSTDTQYFGPGTRLTVL.

The chain has TRBV30 and TRBJ1-1, with a possible D match to TRBD1 (6 bases). The V and J ends lost 0 bases and 2 bases respectively, with 28 bases between them. The CDR3 loop spans 20 amino acids. Germline V gives CDR1 GTSNPN, CDR2 SVGIG (reference sequence). The CDR3: CAWSVSFLRRRGFSNTEAFF. The CDR3 DNA reads TGTGCCTGGAGTGTATCGTTTTTGAGGAGAAGGGGGTTCTCCAACACTGAAGCTTTCTTT.

The chain uses TRBV15 and TRBJ2-5, with a possible D match to TRBD2 (6 bases). Between the trimmed V and J ends, which lost 0 bases and 5 bases, there was a span of 10 bases. From germline, CDR1 is LNHNV and CDR2 YYDKDF (reference sequence). The CDR3 totals 14 residues. The CDR3 DNA follows: TGTGCCACCAGCAGAGATCAACTAGCTGAGACCCAGTACTTC. Amino acids: CATSRDQLAETQYF.

The chain recombines TRBV9 with TRBJ1-4; tentative D call: TRBD1 (5 bases). Germline V gene data show CDR1 as SGDLS and CDR2 as YYNGEE. With 0 bases removed from V and 3 bases from J, the gap between germline ends came to 12 bases. The CDR3 spans 16 residues. This CDR3 is CASSVVGRAANEKLFF. CDR3 coding DNA: TGTGCCAGCAGCGTAGTGGGCAGGGCGGCTAATGAAAAACTGTTTTTT.

This clone was counted between two and nine times. This chain joins TRBV3-1 (or the pseudogene TRBV3-2) and TRBJ2-3; 8 positions match TRBD2. Trimming removed 5 bases from V and 0 bases from J; junction bases left unmatched: 10. The germline V gene encodes CDR1 LGHDT and CDR2 YNNKEL (reference sequence). The CDR3 has 17 residues. This CDR3 is CASSWNIAGTSTDTQYF. The CDR3 nucleotides read TGTGCCAGCAGCTGGAATATAGCGGGGACTAGCACAGATACGCAGTATTTT.

This chain joins TRBV30 and TRBJ1-2, with a possible D match to TRBD1 (5 bases). CDR3 length: 12 residues. V dropped 3 bases and J dropped 7 bases, with 12 bases sitting between them. CDR1 and CDR2 from the germline V gene are GTSNPN and SVGIG (reference sequence). For the CDR3, the DNA is TGTGCCTGGAGAGGCGAGGGGACTGGCTACACCTTC. This sequence encodes CAWRGEGTGYTF.

The chain links TRBV4-1 to TRBJ1-1; D call uncertain. This CDR3 has 14 residues. Germline V lookup: CDR1 MGHRA, CDR2 YSYEKL. The V gene lost 4 bases and the J gene lost 4 bases, with 13 bases spanning the gap. The CDR3 bases are TGCGCCAGCAGCCGTCCATGGGGAGCCACTGAAGCTTTCTTT. Translation: CASSRPWGATEAFF.